One and the same sample provided the 22 T cell receptor beta chains below, sequenced in a study of CD8+CD57+ T cells in acquired aplastic anemia. Patients chosen for sequencing had CD8+CD57+ cells that had expanded, as shown by flow cytometry. Researchers used genomic DNA as the template to profile TCR beta VDJ and CDR3. TCRdb called the reads again in MiXCR, with one record for every CDR3 protein. The sample comprises about 160,000 distinct CDR3 sequences, around half of which are singletons, and roughly 2.8% rests with the top ten. What was sequenced was sorted CD4+, CD8+, or CD8+CD57+ T cells (not recorded which) from PBMCs. The receptors derive from a human donor with aplastic anemia.

The chain employs TRBV7-2 and TRBJ2-5, with TRBD2 as a possible D gene (7 bases). Germline V gives CDR1 SGHTA, CDR2 FQGNSA. The CDR3 contains 15 residues. Trimming shortened V by 3 bases and J by 4 bases, and 15 bases separated the two germline ends. The CDR3 is CASSLVQGGGETQYF. The CDR3 DNA reads as TGTGCCAGCAGCTTGGTACAGGGCGGGGGAGAGACCCAGTACTTC.

The chain couples TRBV20-1 to TRBJ1-1, with D maybe TRBD1 (5 bases). The germline gives CDR1 DFQATT, CDR2 SNEGSKA (reference sequence). The germline V and J ends were trimmed by 1 base and 3 bases, with 15 bases remaining between them. This CDR3 comprises 15 residues. CDR3 coding DNA: TGCAGTGCTAGAGTCCGTAGGAGGGGCGACACTGAAGCTTTCTTT. The encoded protein is CSARVRRRGDTEAFF.

There are many counts of this clonotype. In DNA, the CDR3 is TGTGCCAGCAGCCAAGGTGACAGCAACACCGGGGAGCTGTTTTTT. Encoded protein: CASSQGDSNTGELFF. The rearrangement uses TRBV4-2 and TRBJ2-2; possibly TRBD1 for D (5 bases). V dropped 1 base and J dropped 2 bases, with 8 bases sitting between them. Germline assignment: CDR1 LGHNA and CDR2 YNFKEQ. This CDR3 contains 15 residues.

This clonotype was counted at least ten times. The chain carries TRBV19 and TRBJ1-5; D is uncertain. The CDR3 has 15 residues. Trimming removed 6 bases at V and 1 base at J, with 13 bases between. Germline-derived CDR1 and CDR2 are LNHDA and SQIVND (reference sequence). The CDR3 DNA reads as TGTGCCAGTAGCCAAAACAGTGGGAGCAATCAGCCCCAGCATTTT. It translates to CASSQNSGSNQPQHF.

The chain employs TRBV24-1 and TRBJ2-1; 10 nucleotides line up with TRBD2. The ends lost 3 bases at V and 9 bases at J; junction bases unmatched: 10. This CDR3 comprises 16 residues. Per the germline V gene, CDR1 is KGHDR and CDR2 is SFDVKD. The CDR3 DNA reads as TGTGCCACCAGTGATAAAACTAGCGGGGATCGCGGTGAGCAGTTCTTC. Translation gives CATSDKTSGDRGEQFF.

The rearrangement joins TRBV7-2 to TRBJ2-7; 8 nucleotides match TRBD2. The trim removed 0 bases at V and 7 bases at J, leaving 5 bases unmatched. This CDR3 has 14 amino acids. Germline CDR1 SGHTA, CDR2 FQGNSA. The CDR3 bases are TGTGCCAGCAGCTTAGCCTCGGGGGGGTGGGAGCAGTACTTC. Translated, it gives CASSLASGGWEQYF.

This clonotype showed up many times. The J gene is TRBJ1-5, the V gene TRBV6-1; 8 bases fit TRBD1. V gave up 8 bases and J gave up 3 bases; unmatched junction bases: 3. CDR3 length equals 13 residues. In germline, CDR1 is MNHNS, CDR2 SASEGT. CDR3 in DNA: TGTGCCAGCTGGACAGGGCCCAATCAGCCCCAGCATTTT. Its translation: CASWTGPNQPQHF.

Note on this clonotype: With a much larger clone just one base away, this may be a read error. This chain joins TRBV6-1 and TRBJ1-2, with D possibly TRBD1 on 5 matching bases. The CDR3 has 16 residues. Germline CDR1 MNHNS, CDR2 SASEGT. V dropped 7 bases and J dropped 10 bases, with 28 bases sitting between them. CDR3 sequence (DNA): TGTGCCAGCAAATGGGGACCCGTGACGAACGAGGGTGACTACACCTTC. This codes for CASKWGPVTNEGDYTF.

This clonotype has only a few counts. The CDR3, as DNA: TGCAGCGTTGAAGGTCAGGGTATCAACGAGCAGTACTTC. It translates to CSVEGQGINEQYF. The V gene is TRBV29-1, the J gene TRBJ2-7; possible D gene TRBD1, 5 bases. The CDR3 is made up of 13 amino acids. The V gene lost 1 base and the J gene lost 5 bases, with 12 bases spanning the gap. Germline V lookup: CDR1 SQVTM, CDR2 ANQGSEA.

In this sample, this clonotype turned up a few times. This clone may be a read error of a much larger clone one base away. The chain couples TRBV12-3 or TRBV12-4 to TRBJ1-1; possible D gene TRBD1, 5 bases. The V end lost 5 bases, the J end lost 5 bases, and 9 bases lay between the germline ends. This CDR3 comprises 12 residues. The CDR3 loop is CASSLSGTEAFF. The CDR3 bases are TGTGCCAGCAGTCTTTCAGGGACTGAAGCTTTCTTT.

This clonotype was observed a handful of times. The CDR3 nucleotides are TGCAGCGTTGGAGTTCTAGGCAGCTCCTACGAGCAGTACTTC. Protein: CSVGVLGSSYEQYF. V gene TRBV29-1 combines with J gene TRBJ2-7; D is unclear. The CDR3 spans 14 residues. Per germline, CDR1 SQVTM and CDR2 ANQGSEA. V lost 4 bases and J lost 0, with 13 bases in between.

In regard to this clonotype: It may be a read error: a sequence one base away is much more abundant. The chain links TRBV6-5 to TRBJ1-1; D gene uncertain. V was trimmed by 4 bases and J by 3 bases, leaving 12 bases between them. There are 14 residues in the CDR3. Per germline, CDR1 MNHEY and CDR2 SVGAGI. CDR3 residues: CASSSRVSDTEAFF. In DNA form, the CDR3 reads TGTGCCAGCAGTTCAAGGGTTTCAGACACTGAAGCTTTCTTT.

The chain has TRBV7-3 and TRBJ2-1, with D tentatively TRBD2 (5 bases). V was clipped by 2 bases and J by 6 bases, with 8 bases between them. Germline V gives CDR1 SGHTA, CDR2 FQGTGA. This CDR3 region has 13 residues. The CDR3 loop reads CASSLGSCNEQFF. The CDR3 DNA reads TGTGCCAGCAGCTTAGGGAGTTGCAATGAGCAGTTCTTC.

As for this clonotype: Being one base from a much bigger clone, this may be a read error. The chain employs TRBV3-1 and TRBJ1-1, with a tentative D call TRBD1 (6 bases). This CDR3 is 14 amino acids long. V was shortened by 1 base and J by 6 bases, with 12 bases between the two germline ends. The germline V gene encodes CDR1 LGHDT and CDR2 YNNKEL (reference sequence). CDR3 region: CASSQGQDLSEAFF. In DNA form, the CDR3 reads TGTGCCAGCAGCCAAGGACAGGACCTATCTGAAGCTTTCTTT.

Turning to this clonotype: A much larger clonotype is one base distant, so this may be a read error. V gene TRBV7-2 combines with J gene TRBJ1-2; 8 bases map to TRBD1. The germline V gene has CDR1 SGHTA and CDR2 FQGNSA. The CDR3 is 15 amino acids. CDR3 protein: CASGLATGALSGYTF. CDR3 bases: TGTGCCAGCGGCTTAGCGACAGGGGCTTTGAGTGGCTACACCTTC.

This clonotype occurred many times. The chain employs TRBV2 and TRBJ2-3; TRBD1 is a possible D gene (5 bases). The CDR3 extends over 14 amino acids. The germline V and J ends were trimmed by 8 bases and 6 bases, with 18 bases remaining between them. CDR1 is SNHLY, CDR2 FYNNEI, per germline. The CDR3, as DNA: TGTGCCAGCGGGGTGGGGCTGCAGGCGGATACGCAGTATTTT. It yields the protein CASGVGLQADTQYF.

V gene TRBV15 combines with J gene TRBJ2-7; D unresolved. The CDR3 spans 12 residues. Deletions cut 3 bases from V and 5 bases from J, with 8 bases between. Germline loops: CDR1 LNHNV, CDR2 YYDKDF (reference sequence). In DNA form, the CDR3 reads TGTGCCACCAGCAGGACTTTCAACGAGCAGTACTTC. Translation gives CATSRTFNEQYF.

This clonotype has at least ten counts. The CDR3 here is CASSQAGQTEAFF. In DNA, the CDR3 is TGTGCCAGCAGCCAAGCTGGGCAAACTGAAGCTTTCTTT. J is TRBJ1-1 and V is TRBV3-1; D is ambiguous. Trimming took off 1 base at V and 5 bases at J, with 8 bases between the two ends. This CDR3 spans 13 amino acids. CDR1 and CDR2 (germline): LGHDT, YNNKEL (reference sequence).

The chain recombines TRBV19 with TRBJ2-5; 9 nucleotides align to TRBD1. This CDR3 spans 15 amino acids. V shed 3 bases, J shed 7 bases, and the junction held 9 bases outside the gene matches. Germline values: CDR1 LNHDA, CDR2 SQIVND (reference sequence). The CDR3 sequence: CASSMIGQGRPTQYF. The CDR3 DNA sequence: TGTGCCAGTAGTATGATCGGACAGGGGCGACCGACCCAGTACTTC.

This clonotype was observed many times. The DNA for the CDR3 is TGTGCCAGCAGTAGAAGCTCTGGAAACACCATATATTTT. The encoded protein is CASSRSSGNTIYF. The genes are TRBV12-3 or TRBV12-4 and TRBJ1-3, with D unclear. CDR3 size: 13 residues. Trimming stripped 5 bases from V and 0 bases from J, with 5 bases between.

The chain uses TRBV2 and TRBJ2-5; TRBD1 agrees at 7 bases. CDR3 length: 15 amino acids. Trimming took 4 bases from V and 2 from J; bases not matched to a gene: 7. CDR1 is SNHLY and CDR2 is FYNNEI in the germline V gene. The CDR3 reads CASSGGNRGQETQYF. For the CDR3, the DNA is TGTGCCAGCAGTGGGGGTAACAGGGGACAAGAGACCCAGTACTTC.

Remarks on this clonotype: A single base separates this from a much larger clone, so it may be a read error. V is TRBV5-8 and J is TRBJ2-5; no clear D. CDR1 and CDR2 (germline): SGHTS, YDEGEE. This CDR3 has 14 residues. Deletions cut 3 bases from V and 0 bases from J, with 9 bases between. The CDR3 region is CASSSRVDQETQYF. The CDR3 coding sequence is TGTGCCAGCAGCTCCCGGGTTGACCAAGAGACCCAGTACTTC.